The clone carrying this T cell receptor beta chain showed up just a few times. Assay used: immunoSEQ multiplex PCR; TCRdb lists only in-frame clones, some missing. The sample carries roughly 150,000 clones, 85% to 95% recorded once. This sample is drawn from a study of control samples from healthy donors and cancer patients. The V end lost 6 bases, the J end lost 6 bases, and 15 bases lay between the germline ends. From germline, CDR1 is KGHSH and CDR2 LQKENI. This CDR3 contains 14 residues. The chain employs TRBV18 and TRBJ1-5; maybe TRBD1 (6 bases). The receptor was isolated from a man aged 50-60 years in good health. Sequencing used blood. CDR3 sequence (DNA): TGTGCCAGCTCGCAAGGACAGACGGGTCAGCCCCAGCATTTT. It codes for CASSQGQTGQPQHF.